The next 22 T cell receptor beta chains were all read from a single sample in a study of blood T cell repertoires in COVID-19. The table came from immunoSEQ multiplex PCR; TCRdb's copy has only in-frame clones and leaves some out. This sample has some 180,000 clones, with approximately 89% found just once. Sequencing was carried out using peripheral blood. These receptors were obtained from a woman aged 60-75 years with acute or convalescent COVID-19.

This clone was recorded a few times. The chain uses TRBV30 and TRBJ1-5, with 9 nucleotides matching TRBD1. Germline V gives CDR1 GTSNPN, CDR2 SVGIG (reference sequence). The CDR3 spans 13 residues. With V trimmed by 5 bases and J by 7 bases, 6 bases remained unmatched. The CDR3 spells CAWAGTGMQPQHF. Written as DNA, the CDR3 is TGTGCCTGGGCCGGGACAGGGATGCAGCCCCAGCATTTT.

This chain connects TRBV6-6 to TRBJ1-1; unclear D gene. CDR1 is MNHNY, CDR2 SVGAGI, per germline (reference sequence). V gave up 6 bases and J gave up 5 bases, with 16 bases separating them. CDR3 length: 14 residues. CDR3 region: CASSPSTGNTEAFF. CDR3 DNA sequence: TGTGCCAGCAGCCCTTCTACCGGGAATACTGAAGCTTTCTTT.

The V and J genes are TRBV6-6 and TRBJ1-3; 9 bases map to TRBD1. V gave up 6 bases and J gave up 8 bases; unmatched junction bases: 11. CDR3 length equals 15 residues. Germline CDR1 is MNHNY and CDR2 is SVGAGI (reference sequence). CDR3 residues: CASRPGTGNLYTIYF. The CDR3 DNA reads TGTGCCAGCAGGCCCGGGACAGGGAATTTATACACCATATATTTT.

V usage is TRBV5-1 and J usage is TRBJ1-1; D is undetermined. This CDR3 contains 16 residues. Germline CDR1 SGHRS, CDR2 YFSETQ. With 3 bases removed from V and 2 bases from J, the gap between germline ends came to 17 bases. CDR3 coding DNA: TGCGCCAGCAGCTCTCACAGCCCCCAGGTTAACACTGAAGCTTTCTTT. Translated: CASSSHSPQVNTEAFF.

The genes are TRBV27 and TRBJ1-2, with 9 bases that match TRBD1. This CDR3 comprises 12 residues. CDR1 is MNHEY, CDR2 SMNVEV, per germline (reference sequence). V lost 5 bases to trimming and J lost 8 bases; unmatched junction nucleotides: 3. CDR3 nucleotide sequence: TGTGCCAGCAGTAACAGGGGGCTGGGCTACACCTTC. Translated, it gives CASSNRGLGYTF.

The rearrangement joins TRBV6-5 to TRBJ1-2; no clear D gene. V lost 5 bases to trimming and J lost 4 bases, with 11 bases between them. Germline V CDR1 and CDR2: MNHEY, SVGAGI. This CDR3 region has 13 residues. The chain's CDR3 is CASSTPRSYGYTF. The CDR3 DNA reads TGTGCCAGCAGTACGCCACGGAGCTATGGCTACACCTTC.

The chain couples TRBV29-1 to TRBJ1-1; no firm D call. The CDR3 covers 11 residues. Germline CDR1 reads SQVTM; CDR2 reads ANQGSEA. CDR3 bases: TGCAGTATCGGGGTCGACGCAGGAGCTTTCTTT. It yields the protein CSIGVDAGAFF.

The CDR3 loop is CASSPPNSGRVGETQYF. CDR3 in DNA: TGTGCCAGCTCACCACCGAATAGCGGGAGGGTCGGAGAGACCCAGTACTTC. This chain uses TRBV18 with TRBJ2-5; 11 bases fit TRBD2. The germline V gene encodes CDR1 KGHSH and CDR2 LQKENI. V was pared by 0 bases and J by 4 bases, with 7 bases of the junction left unmatched. There are 17 residues in the CDR3. The variable domain in full, completed from reference TRBV18 and TRBJ2-5, reads NAGVMQNPRHLVRRRGQEARLRCSPMKGHSHVYWYRQLPEEGLKFMVYLQKENIIDESGMPKERFSAEFPKEGPSILRIQQVVRGDSAAYFCASSPPNSGRVGETQYFGPGTRLLVL.

The V and J genes are TRBV9 and TRBJ1-1; 8 bases are shared with TRBD1. The CDR3 loop spans 13 amino acids. J gave up 4 bases and V 5 bases, and 4 bases lay outside the gene matches. Germline loops: CDR1 SGDLS, CDR2 YYNGEE. This chain's CDR3 is CASSSGQGTEAFF. The CDR3 nucleotides read TGTGCCAGCAGTTCCGGACAGGGCACTGAAGCTTTCTTT.

This chain joins TRBV27 and TRBJ1-6; TRBD1 matches at 9 bases. Losses at the gene ends were 5 bases for V and 5 bases for J; bases not matched to a gene: 4. CDR1 is MNHEY and CDR2 is SMNVEV in the germline V gene (reference sequence). The CDR3 extends over 15 amino acids. This CDR3 is CASSVRDRDNSPLHF. The CDR3, as DNA: TGTGCCAGCAGTGTAAGGGACAGGGATAATTCACCCCTCCACTTT.

J is TRBJ1-2 and V is TRBV29-1; D might be TRBD1 (5 bases). V lost 4 bases to trimming and J lost 0 bases, with 15 bases between them. The CDR3 sequence is 15 residues long. Per germline, CDR1 SQVTM and CDR2 ANQGSEA. CDR3 coding DNA: TGCAGCGTTGCCGTTGGTGGACAAGCTAACTATGGCTACACCTTC. It specifies CSVAVGGQANYGYTF.

This chain joins TRBV6-5 and TRBJ1-2, with 7 bases fitting TRBD1. Per germline, CDR1 MNHEY and CDR2 SVGAGI. CDR3 length: 13 residues. V lost 10 bases to trimming and J lost 0 bases; unmatched junction nucleotides: 5. CDR3 sequence (DNA): TGTGCCACCTGGACAGGATCTAACTATGGCTACACCTTC. Its translation is CATWTGSNYGYTF.

The V and J genes are TRBV18 and TRBJ1-5; tentatively, D is TRBD1 (5 bases). The CDR3 contains 14 residues. Deletions cut 3 bases from V and 7 bases from J, with 13 bases between. Germline CDR1 and CDR2: KGHSH and LQKENI. Written as DNA, the CDR3 is TGTGCCAGCTCACCCGGACAATCAGAACAGCCCCAGCATTTT. Residues: CASSPGQSEQPQHF. The full variable domain, rest sourced from reference TRBV18 and TRBJ1-5, is NAGVMQNPRHLVRRRGQEARLRCSPMKGHSHVYWYRQLPEEGLKFMVYLQKENIIDESGMPKERFSAEFPKEGPSILRIQQVVRGDSAAYFCASSPGQSEQPQHFGDGTRLSIL.

This chain connects TRBV6-1 to TRBJ1-5, with D perhaps matching TRBD1 (6 bases). The V end lost 4 bases, the J end lost 0 bases, and 13 bases lay between the germline ends. Germline CDR1 is MNHNS and CDR2 is SASEGT. CDR3 size: 16 residues. The CDR3 reads CASSAAGTHSNQPQHF. The CDR3 coding sequence is TGTGCCAGCAGTGCTGCCGGGACACATAGCAATCAGCCCCAGCATTTT.

This chain links TRBV28 with TRBJ2-5; no firm D call. Germline V gene sequence: CDR1 MDHEN, CDR2 SYDVKM. The CDR3 is made up of 14 amino acids. V gave up 5 bases and J gave up 3 bases, with 13 bases separating them. The CDR3: CASSLPGPEETQYF. CDR3 in DNA: TGTGCCAGCAGTCTCCCGGGTCCAGAAGAGACCCAGTACTTC.

This chain links TRBV2 with TRBJ1-4, with a weak D call TRBD1 (6 bases). In germline, CDR1 is SNHLY, CDR2 FYNNEI. The V end lost 5 bases, the J end lost 5 bases, and 15 bases lay between the germline ends. The CDR3 is 15 amino acids. The CDR3 protein is CASSSAGVPNEKLFF. CDR3 DNA: TGTGCCAGCAGTTCGGCAGGGGTGCCGAATGAAAAACTGTTTTTT. The whole variable domain, remainder taken from reference TRBV2 and TRBJ1-4, is EPEVTQTPSHQVTQMGQEVILRCVPISNHLYFYWYRQILGQKVEFLVSFYNNEISEKSEIFDDQFSVERPDGSNFTLKIRSTKLEDSAMYFCASSSAGVPNEKLFFGSGTQLSVL.

The rearrangement uses TRBV18 and TRBJ2-2, with D perhaps TRBD1 (5 bases). The CDR3 is 15 amino acids. V lost 3 bases and J 1 base, leaving 9 bases between the germline ends. Germline CDR1 is KGHSH and CDR2 is LQKENI. The CDR3 coding sequence is TGTGCCAGCTCACCCCAGGGATTGAACACCGGGGAGCTGTTTTTT. Translating gives CASSPQGLNTGELFF.

The rearrangement uses TRBV6-5 and TRBJ1-4; D is possibly TRBD1 (6 bases). V shed 11 bases and J shed 5 bases, with 15 bases lying between them. Germline-derived CDR1 and CDR2 are MNHEY and SVGAGI. This CDR3 comprises 13 residues. CDR3 DNA sequence: TGTGCCGGTCAGAGGACAGCAAATGAAAAACTGTTTTTT. Translating it yields CAGQRTANEKLFF.

This chain links TRBV2 with TRBJ1-2; D is unclear. CDR1 and CDR2 from the germline V gene are SNHLY and FYNNEI. The CDR3 loop spans 13 amino acids. V lost 2 bases, J lost 3 bases, and 7 bases lay in between. This CDR3 is CASSETGDYGYTF. In nucleotides, the CDR3 is TGTGCCAGCAGTGAAACGGGAGACTATGGCTACACCTTC.

Turning to this clone: The junction shows a germline mismatch at one end, possibly a read error. The V call is TRBV6-2 or TRBV6-3, the J call TRBJ2-1; 9 nucleotides align to TRBD2. The CDR3 length is 14 residues. The germline V gene has CDR1 MNHEY and CDR2 SVGEGT. For the CDR3, the DNA is TGTGCCAGCAGTCGAACTAGCGGGCGCAATAAGCAGTTCTTC. As protein: CASSRTSGRNKQFF.

The chain combines TRBV18 with TRBJ2-3; D possibly corresponds to TRBD1 (5 bases). Germline V lookup: CDR1 KGHSH, CDR2 LQKENI. CDR3 length equals 13 residues. V lost 2 bases, J lost 6 bases, and 9 bases lay in between. The DNA for the CDR3 is TGTGCCAGCTCACCAGGGGCCGGTGATACGCAGTATTTT. It specifies CASSPGAGDTQYF.

The genes are TRBV2 and TRBJ1-5, with TRBD1 as a possible D gene (6 bases). This CDR3 contains 14 residues. Trimming removed 4 bases at V and 3 bases at J, with 10 bases between. In germline, CDR1 is SNHLY, CDR2 FYNNEI. CDR3: CASSGGQTNQPQHF. CDR3 nucleotides: TGTGCCAGCAGTGGAGGACAGACCAATCAGCCCCAGCATTTT.